This TCR beta chain emerged from a study of blood T cell repertoires in COVID-19. Overall study: T cells, B-cell-depleted T cells, or PBMCs supplied cDNA or gDNA.

The CDR3 runs 14 residues. V was cut by 4 bases and J by 6 bases, with 13 bases left in between. Germline lookup yields CDR1 LNHDA and CDR2 SQIVND (reference sequence). Original data processing: Nucleated cell counts were estimated from reference gene primer amplification. The data were produced by immunoSEQ multiplex PCR, yet TCRdb's version contains in-frame clones alone and is incomplete. V, J and clone size are those of that table, while D and trimming were read from the DNA. This sample has about 62,000 clones, with around nine tenths found just once. V is TRBV19 and J is TRBJ2-1; TRBD2 is a possible D gene (5 bases). The sequence derives from a human donor in a cohort sampled during active COVID-19. Source material: peripheral blood. In DNA form, the CDR3 reads TGTGCCAGTAGTAATACGGGATTTGGCAATGAGCAGTTCTTC. Its translation is CASSNTGFGNEQFF.